This T cell receptor (beta chain) was recovered during a study of identical twins. In TCRdb, the 5' RACE reads were re-called with MiXCR into one record per CDR3 protein. This sample has roughly 470,000 distinct CDR3 sequences, with 14% found just once. As concerns this clonotype: As yet, its antigen is unknown.

The CDR3 loop spans 15 amino acids. V was pared by 0 bases and J by 3 bases, with 11 bases between. The germline V gene has CDR1 MNHEY and CDR2 SVGAGI. Study-wide points: Cord blood beta clonotypes that were abundant carried fewer insertions, and memory repertoires showed no such trend.

A further study also used this sample, focusing on yellow fever vaccine responses in identical twins.

The source material was CD4+ T cells sorted from blood. This chain joins TRBV6-5 and TRBJ1-2, with D perhaps TRBD1 (5 bases). The origin of this receptor is a woman aged 18-35 years in good health. CDR3 region: CASSYSPDRHYGYTF. CDR3 nucleotide sequence: TGTGCCAGCAGTTACTCGCCCGACAGACACTATGGCTACACCTTC.